This TCR beta chain was found in a study of shared clonotypes between healthy human individuals. The study's findings and limits: Several donors shared around 5.1% of their naive CD4 clonotypes.

J gave up 7 bases and V 1 base, and 15 bases lay outside the gene matches. The germline V gene encodes CDR1 MNHEY and CDR2 SMNVEV (reference sequence). The CDR3 totals 17 residues. CD8 cells classed as naive were CD45RO-negative and positively selected for CCR7, excluding terminally differentiated effector memory CD45RA+ cells. Donors were healthy HIV-negative adults without recently reported acute infections or vaccinations. All of the donors resided in Nashville, Tennessee, and each was a Caucasian adult. Several immunoSEQ plates held equal portions of the genomic DNA taken from each subset. Repertoires were generated with immunoSEQ multiplex PCR, while TCRdb's copy carries only in-frame clones and drops some. The sample has about 2.1 million clones, about 94% seen once. Remarks on this clone: Its antigen remains unidentified.

The rearrangement links TRBV27 to TRBJ2-5; 7 bases fit TRBD1. The receptor's source is a man between 18 and 29 years old in good health. Some clones in this sample may be carry-over from other donors' samples. The sequenced material came from naive CD8+ T cells from PBMCs. The DNA of the CDR3 is TGTGCCAGCAGTTTATTGAGTGGAGCAGGTGAGGGGGCGACCCAGTACTTC. Translation: CASSLLSGAGEGATQYF.